This T cell receptor beta chain originates from a study of blood T cell repertoires in COVID-19. In the study overall: The samples span acute and convalescent COVID-19 from the United States, Italy and Spain. PBMCs, B-cell-depleted T cells, or T cells were the source of the cDNA or gDNA that made up the material.

Original handling: By means of reference gene primer amplification, nucleated cell counts were estimated. Generated by immunoSEQ multiplex PCR, the TCRdb table keeps only in-frame clones and is missing some. V and J calls and clone size follow that table, whereas D and trimming were derived from the DNA. The sample consists of 300,000 or so clones, more than 70% of them appearing once. This sequence was found in a woman in her fifties or sixties who had recovered from COVID-19. The sequenced material came from peripheral blood.

The CDR3 bases are TGTGCCATCAGTGAGTCCGGAGGAGATAATGAAAAACTGTTTTTT. As protein: CAISESGGDNEKLFF. The chain couples TRBV10-3 to TRBJ1-4; D not certain. The CDR3 spans 15 residues. The ends were cut back, 0 bases at V and 4 bases at J, with 9 bases in the middle. Germline V CDR1 and CDR2: ENHRY, SYGVKD.